These 15 T cell receptor beta chains were all obtained from the same sample, sequenced in a study of T cells in Graves' hyperthyroidism and ophthalmopathy. Amplification of TCR beta CDR3 regions was performed using RNA transcripts as template. The HTBI primer set was used in a first-round RT-PCR of the TCR CDR3. TCRdb redid the calling of the multiplex PCR reads with MiXCR, one entry per CDR3 protein. The repertoire includes 380,000 or so distinct CDR3 sequences, roughly 19% of them detected once, and about 4% sits in the top ten. Sequencing input: blood. These receptors all stem from a woman between 18 and 30 years old with Graves' hyperthyroidism.

This clonotype appeared many times. The gene calls are TRBV6-5 and TRBJ2-5; 13 positions match TRBD2. The germline gives CDR1 MNHEY, CDR2 SVGAGI. The CDR3 has 16 residues. After removal of 4 bases from V and 2 bases from J, the junction contained 4 bases not matched to a gene. The CDR3 here is CASSFVGLAGQETQYF. DNA of the CDR3: TGTGCCAGCAGTTTCGTGGGACTAGCGGGGCAAGAGACCCAGTACTTC.

This sequence joins TRBV13 and TRBJ1-3; possibly TRBD1 for D (6 bases). Trimming took 5 bases from V and 0 from J, leaving 11 bases between them. This CDR3 has 15 residues. Per germline, CDR1 PRHDT and CDR2 FYEKMQ (reference sequence). CDR3 amino acids: CASSRRDISGNTIYF. Here the CDR3 DNA reads TGTGCCAGCAGCCGCCGGGACATCTCTGGAAACACCATATATTTT. The whole variable domain, remainder taken from reference TRBV13 and TRBJ1-3, is AAGVIQSPRHLIKEKRETATLKCYPIPRHDTVYWYQQGPGQDPQFLISFYEKMQSDKGSIPDRFSAQQFSDYHSELNMSSLELGDSALYFCASSRRDISGNTIYFGEGSWLTVV.

The chain couples TRBV6-5 to TRBJ1-3; 7 positions agree with TRBD1. The V gene's germline CDR1 is MNHEY and CDR2 SVGAGI. The CDR3 is 16 residues long. J was trimmed by 2 bases and V by 2 bases; bases with no gene match: 6. The CDR3: CASSYRAGGPGNTIYF. The CDR3 DNA reads as TGTGCCAGCAGTTACCGGGCAGGGGGACCTGGAAACACCATATATTTT.

A word on this clonotype: One base away lies a much larger clone, so this may be a sequencing read error. This chain links TRBV28 with TRBJ1-5; the D gene is possibly TRBD1 (6 bases). The CDR3 has 16 amino acids. Trimming shortened V by 3 bases and J by 6 bases, and 18 bases separated the two germline ends. Per germline, CDR1 MDHEN and CDR2 SYDVKM. This CDR3 is CASSFLWGAWGQPQHF. CDR3 sequence (DNA): TGTGCCAGCAGTTTTCTCTGGGGGGCCTGGGGTCAGCCCCAGCATTTT.

The sample holds many counts of this clonotype. The V call is TRBV20-1, the J call TRBJ2-5; TRBD2 might be the D (5 bases). The germline V gene encodes CDR1 DFQATT and CDR2 SNEGSKA (reference sequence). The CDR3 contains 14 residues. V lost 0 bases, J lost 2 bases, and 10 bases lay in between. This CDR3 is CSARDSSRQETQYF. The CDR3 nucleotides are TGCAGTGCTAGAGATTCTAGCCGTCAAGAGACCCAGTACTTC.

This clonotype came up a few times. The genes are TRBV6-1 and TRBJ1-4; 8 bases are a match to TRBD1. Germline V gene lookup returns CDR1 MNHNS and CDR2 SASEGT. Unmatched junction bases numbered 16, after V lost 6 bases and J lost 10 bases. The CDR3 runs to 16 residues. CDR3 in DNA: TGTGCCAGCAGCCTTTGGGAGACAGGGGAAGTAGGAAAACTGTTTTTT. It yields the protein CASSLWETGEVGKLFF.

This clonotype was observed at least ten times. The chain uses TRBV4-1 and TRBJ2-5; no definite D call. The CDR3 is 14 amino acids. Germline V gene lookup returns CDR1 MGHRA and CDR2 YSYEKL. V dropped 0 bases and J dropped 7 bases, with 12 bases sitting between them. CDR3 DNA: TGCGCCAGCAGCCAAGAGGGCCCCTCTGGGACCCAGTACTTC. Translation: CASSQEGPSGTQYF.

This clonotype was observed at least ten times. The J gene is TRBJ2-7, the V gene TRBV6-5, with 7 bases fitting TRBD2. There are 14 residues in the CDR3. The trim removed 8 bases at V and 3 bases at J, leaving 10 bases unmatched. The germline V gene encodes CDR1 MNHEY and CDR2 SVGAGI. CDR3 in amino acids: CASARRAGVYEQYF. Here the CDR3 DNA reads TGTGCCAGCGCCCGCCGGGCGGGAGTCTACGAGCAGTACTTC.

This clonotype was observed at least ten times. In DNA, the CDR3 is TGCAGCGTTGAGGGACAGGGAGGCACCGGGGAGCTGTTTTTT. Translating gives CSVEGQGGTGELFF. The V and J genes are TRBV29-1 and TRBJ2-2; 9 bases match TRBD1. The CDR3 has 14 amino acids. Unmatched junction bases numbered 3, after V lost 3 bases and J lost 4 bases. CDR1 is SQVTM and CDR2 is ANQGSEA in the germline V gene.

V is TRBV6-1 and J is TRBJ2-5, with D maybe TRBD1 (6 bases). This CDR3 comprises 16 residues. V shed 6 bases and J shed 0 bases, with 17 bases lying between them. The germline V gene encodes CDR1 MNHNS and CDR2 SASEGT. The CDR3 bases are TGTGCCAGCAGAAACAGGGTTCGTCGGGACCAAGAGACCCAGTACTTC. It translates to CASRNRVRRDQETQYF.

This clonotype was recorded a few times. The chain employs TRBV5-5 and TRBJ2-7; 9 bases match TRBD1. This CDR3 region has 16 residues. V gave up 4 bases and J gave up 3 bases; unmatched junction bases: 11. Germline V gene sequence: CDR1 SGHKS, CDR2 YYEKEE (reference sequence). The CDR3: CASSKQQGASVYEQYF. The CDR3 DNA sequence: TGTGCCAGCAGCAAACAACAGGGGGCGAGTGTCTACGAGCAGTACTTC.

This clonotype was recorded at least ten times. This chain uses TRBV28 with TRBJ1-5; 11 nucleotides agree with TRBD1. The ends lost 6 bases at V and 9 bases at J; junction bases unmatched: 7. The CDR3 consists of 14 residues. Germline V gene data show CDR1 as MDHEN and CDR2 as SYDVKM. This CDR3 is CASSGQGARRPQHF. Here the CDR3 DNA reads TGTGCCAGCAGCGGACAGGGGGCGCGAAGGCCCCAGCATTTT.

This clonotype was counted a few times. The chain uses TRBV4-2 and TRBJ1-2; D possibly corresponds to TRBD1 (6 bases). Deletions cut 0 bases from V and 5 bases from J, with 16 bases between. CDR1 is LGHNA, CDR2 YNFKEQ, per germline. The CDR3 is 16 amino acids. The CDR3: CASSQEWGGATYGYTF. DNA of the CDR3: TGTGCCAGCAGCCAAGAGTGGGGGGGGGCAACGTATGGCTACACCTTC.

This clonotype occurred many times. The genes are TRBV6-5 and TRBJ2-7; 12 bases match TRBD2. V was pared by 0 bases and J by 4 bases, with 4 bases of the junction left unmatched. The CDR3 loop spans 16 amino acids. Looked up from germline, CDR1 is MNHEY and CDR2 is SVGAGI. The CDR3 DNA reads TGTGCCAGCAGTTACTCCAGACTAGCGGGGGCATACGAGCAGTACTTC. Translation: CASSYSRLAGAYEQYF.

This clonotype was observed many times. This chain joins TRBV27 and TRBJ2-2; D gene uncertain. The CDR3 contains 14 residues. Trimming left V 6 bases short and J 2 bases short, with 10 bases between. Germline CDR1 is MNHEY and CDR2 is SMNVEV (reference sequence). The CDR3 DNA is TGTGCCAGCAGCCGACCGTCTAACACCGGGGAGCTGTTTTTT. This gives the protein CASSRPSNTGELFF.